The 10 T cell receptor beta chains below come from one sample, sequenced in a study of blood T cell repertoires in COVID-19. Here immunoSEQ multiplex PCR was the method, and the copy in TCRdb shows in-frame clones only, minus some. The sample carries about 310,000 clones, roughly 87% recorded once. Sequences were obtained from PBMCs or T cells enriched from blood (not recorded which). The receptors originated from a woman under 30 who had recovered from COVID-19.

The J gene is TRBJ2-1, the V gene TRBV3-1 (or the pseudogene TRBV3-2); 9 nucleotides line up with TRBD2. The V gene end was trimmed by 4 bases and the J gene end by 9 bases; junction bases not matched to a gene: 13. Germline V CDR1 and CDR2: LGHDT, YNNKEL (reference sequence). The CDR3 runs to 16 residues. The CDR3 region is CASSPGRLAVSGEQFF. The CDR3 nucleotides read TGTGCCAGCAGCCCAGGGAGACTAGCGGTCTCGGGTGAGCAGTTCTTC.

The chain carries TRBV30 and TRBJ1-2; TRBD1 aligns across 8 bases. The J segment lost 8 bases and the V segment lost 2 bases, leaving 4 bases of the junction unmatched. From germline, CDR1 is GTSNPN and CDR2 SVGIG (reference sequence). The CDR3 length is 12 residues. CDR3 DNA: TGTGCCTGGAGTCCAGGGGGCTGGGGCTACACCTTC. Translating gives CAWSPGGWGYTF.

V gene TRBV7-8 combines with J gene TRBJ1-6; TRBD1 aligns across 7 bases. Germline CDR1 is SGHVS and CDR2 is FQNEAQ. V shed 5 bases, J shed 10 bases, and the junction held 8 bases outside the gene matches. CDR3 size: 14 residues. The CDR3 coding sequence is TGTGCCAGCAGCGTTCGACAGGGAGTATCACCCCTCCACTTT. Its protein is CASSVRQGVSPLHF.

The CDR3 reads CASSVGWRDPLTTLHF. CDR3 DNA sequence: TGTGCCAGCAGTGTGGGTTGGCGGGACCCATTGACAACCCTCCACTTT. The rearrangement links TRBV6-1 to TRBJ1-6; maybe TRBD1 (5 bases). The CDR3 consists of 16 residues. Germline loops: CDR1 MNHNS, CDR2 SASEGT. The ends were cut back, 4 bases at V and 14 bases at J, with 24 bases in the middle.

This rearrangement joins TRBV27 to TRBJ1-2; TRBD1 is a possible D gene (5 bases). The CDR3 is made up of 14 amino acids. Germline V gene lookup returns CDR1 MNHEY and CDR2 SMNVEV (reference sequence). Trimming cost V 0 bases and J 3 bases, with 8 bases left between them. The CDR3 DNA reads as TGTGCCAGCAGTTTATCGGCAGGGCACTATGGCTACACCTTC. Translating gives CASSLSAGHYGYTF.

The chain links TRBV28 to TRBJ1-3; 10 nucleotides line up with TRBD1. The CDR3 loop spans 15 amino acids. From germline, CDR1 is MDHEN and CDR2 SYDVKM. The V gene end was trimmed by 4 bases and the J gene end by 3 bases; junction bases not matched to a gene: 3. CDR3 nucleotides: TGTGCCAGCAGTTATGGACAGGGGGGTGGAAACACCATATATTTT. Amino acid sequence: CASSYGQGGGNTIYF.

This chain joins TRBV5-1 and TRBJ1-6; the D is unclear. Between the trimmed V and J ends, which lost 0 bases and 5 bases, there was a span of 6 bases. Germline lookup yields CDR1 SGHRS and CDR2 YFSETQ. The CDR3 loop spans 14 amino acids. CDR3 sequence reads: CASSLGRDNSPLHF. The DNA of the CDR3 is TGCGCCAGCAGCTTGGGACGGGATAATTCACCCCTCCACTTT.

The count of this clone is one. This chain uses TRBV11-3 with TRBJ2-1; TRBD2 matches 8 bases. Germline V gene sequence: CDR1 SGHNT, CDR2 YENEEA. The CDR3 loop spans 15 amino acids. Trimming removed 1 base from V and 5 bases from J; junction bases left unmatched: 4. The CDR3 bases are TGTGCCAGCAGCTTAGCAGCGGGGGTTCACAATGAGCAGTTCTTC. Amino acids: CASSLAAGVHNEQFF. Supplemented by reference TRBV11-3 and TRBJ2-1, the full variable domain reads EAGVVQSPRYKIIEKKQPVAFWCNPISGHNTLYWYLQNLGQGPELLIRYENEEAVDDSQLPKDRFSAERLKGVDSTLKIQPAELGDSAVYLCASSLAAGVHNEQFFGPGTRLTVL.

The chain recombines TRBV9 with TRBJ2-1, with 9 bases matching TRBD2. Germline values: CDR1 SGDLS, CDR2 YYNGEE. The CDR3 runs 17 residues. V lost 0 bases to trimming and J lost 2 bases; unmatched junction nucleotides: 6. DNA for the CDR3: TGTGCCAGCAGCGTAGGGGGACTAGCAGGCACCTACAATGAGCAGTTCTTC. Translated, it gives CASSVGGLAGTYNEQFF.

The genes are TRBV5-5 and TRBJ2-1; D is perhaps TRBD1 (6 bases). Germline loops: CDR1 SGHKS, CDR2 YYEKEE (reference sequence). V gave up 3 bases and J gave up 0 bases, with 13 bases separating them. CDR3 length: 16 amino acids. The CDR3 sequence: CASSSLTGNSYNEQFF. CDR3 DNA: TGTGCCAGCAGCTCGCTCACAGGGAACTCCTACAATGAGCAGTTCTTC. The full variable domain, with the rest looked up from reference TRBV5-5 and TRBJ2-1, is DAGVTQSPTHLIKTRGQQVTLRCSPISGHKSVSWYQQVLGQGPQFIFQYYEKEERGRGNFPDRFSARQFPNYSSELNVNALLLGDSALYLCASSSLTGNSYNEQFFGPGTRLTVL.